This T cell receptor (beta chain) is from a study of human T cells and chemical hapten exposure. TCRdb re-called the RACE reads with MiXCR, one entry per CDR3 protein. This sample yields a few hundred thousand distinct CDR3 sequences, of which approximately 5.8% are seen a single time; over 6.5% belongs to the top ten. The V gene's germline CDR1 is MNHEY and CDR2 SVGAGI. This CDR3 is built from 14 residues. V lost 6 bases and J lost 3; bases outside the gene matches: 4. Time point described: pre-sensitization, week 0. Treatment described: therapeutic diphenylcyclopropenone sensitization with weekly scalp DPC. In this sample, this clonotype turned up many times.

The input for sequencing was whole blood, taken in connection with sensitization to the hapten diphenylcyclopropenone (DPC). The TCR comes from a woman between 18 and 29 years old with alopecia areata. Some clones in this sample may be carry-over from other donors' samples. V gene TRBV6-5 combines with J gene TRBJ2-3; TRBD2 matches 9 bases. The CDR3 is CASREAGGTDTQYF. The CDR3 coding sequence is TGTGCCAGCAGGGAAGCGGGGGGAACAGATACGCAGTATTTT.